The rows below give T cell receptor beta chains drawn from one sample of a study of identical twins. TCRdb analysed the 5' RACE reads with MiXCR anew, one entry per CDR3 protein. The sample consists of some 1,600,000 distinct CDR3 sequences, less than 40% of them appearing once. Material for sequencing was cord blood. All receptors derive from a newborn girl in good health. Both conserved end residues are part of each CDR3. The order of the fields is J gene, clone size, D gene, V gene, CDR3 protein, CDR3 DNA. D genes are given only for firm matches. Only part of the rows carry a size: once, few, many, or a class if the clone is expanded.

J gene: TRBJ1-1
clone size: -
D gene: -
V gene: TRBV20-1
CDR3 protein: CSARFRRAGTEAFF
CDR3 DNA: TGCAGTGCTAGGTTCAGGCGCGCGGGCACTGAAGCTTTCTTT

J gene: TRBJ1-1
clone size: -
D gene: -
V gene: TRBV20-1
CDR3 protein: CSAREGADTEAFF
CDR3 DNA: TGCAGTGCTAGAGAGGGGGCGGACACTGAAGCTTTCTTT

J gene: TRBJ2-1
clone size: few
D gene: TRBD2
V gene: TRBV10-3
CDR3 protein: CAISDLGLAGGTYNEQFF
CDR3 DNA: TGTGCCATCAGTGACCTGGGCCTTGCGGGGGGTACCTACAATGAGCAGTTCTTC

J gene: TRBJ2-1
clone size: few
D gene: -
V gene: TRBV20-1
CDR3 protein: CSAPRPGMGNEQFF
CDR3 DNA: TGCAGTGCCCCCCGACCGGGGATGGGGAATGAGCAGTTCTTC

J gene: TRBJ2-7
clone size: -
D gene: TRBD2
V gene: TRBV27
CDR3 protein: CASSKAGGGHNEQYF
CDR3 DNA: TGTGCCAGCAGCAAAGCGGGAGGTGGGCACAATGAGCAGTACTTC

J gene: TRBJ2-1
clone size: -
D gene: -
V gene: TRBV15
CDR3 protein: CATSSFPYAEQFF
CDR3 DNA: TGTGCCACCAGCAGTTTCCCTTACGCCGAGCAGTTCTTC

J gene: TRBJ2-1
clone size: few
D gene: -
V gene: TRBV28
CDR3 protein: CASSPLGLYSYNEQFF
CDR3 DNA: TGTGCCAGCAGTCCGTTGGGGCTATACTCCTACAATGAGCAGTTCTTC

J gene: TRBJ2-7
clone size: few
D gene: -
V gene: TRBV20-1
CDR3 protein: CSARVGARLHEQYF
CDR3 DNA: TGCAGTGCTAGAGTCGGGGCTAGACTGCACGAGCAGTACTTC

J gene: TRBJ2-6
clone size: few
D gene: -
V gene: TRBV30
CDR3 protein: CAWTGANVLTF
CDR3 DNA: TGTGCCTGGACTGGGGCCAACGTCCTGACTTTC

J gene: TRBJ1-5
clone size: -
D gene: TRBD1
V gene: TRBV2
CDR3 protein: CASSDPGTGGNQPQHF
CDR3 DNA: TGTGCCAGCAGTGATCCCGGGACAGGGGGCAATCAGCCCCAGCATTTT

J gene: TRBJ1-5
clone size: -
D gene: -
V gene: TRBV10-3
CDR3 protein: CAISEVRGNQPQHF
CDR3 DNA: TGTGCCATCAGTGAGGTTCGCGGCAATCAGCCCCAGCATTTT

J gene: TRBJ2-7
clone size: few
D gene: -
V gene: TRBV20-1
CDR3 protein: CSASQGDEQYF
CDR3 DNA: TGCAGTGCTAGTCAGGGCGACGAGCAGTACTTC

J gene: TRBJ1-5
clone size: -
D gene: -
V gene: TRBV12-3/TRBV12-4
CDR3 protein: CASNPSSRSGQPQHF
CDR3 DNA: TGTGCCAGCAACCCCTCGAGCAGATCTGGTCAGCCCCAGCATTTT

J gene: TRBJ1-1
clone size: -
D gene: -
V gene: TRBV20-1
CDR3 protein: CSARDRGRDTEAFF
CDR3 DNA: TGCAGTGCTAGAGATCGTGGCCGAGACACTGAAGCTTTCTTT

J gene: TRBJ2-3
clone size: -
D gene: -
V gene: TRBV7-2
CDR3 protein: CASRSRIGPMDTQYF
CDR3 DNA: TGTGCCAGCCGGTCACGGATTGGGCCAATGGATACGCAGTATTTT

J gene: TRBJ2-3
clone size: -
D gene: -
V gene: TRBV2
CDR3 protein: CASSLGPTRTQYF
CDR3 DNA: TGTGCCAGCAGTTTAGGGCCCACTCGAACGCAGTATTTT

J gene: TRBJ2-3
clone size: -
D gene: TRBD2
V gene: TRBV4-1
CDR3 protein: CASSLRTSGASTDTQYF
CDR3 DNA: TGCGCCAGCAGCCTACGGACTAGCGGAGCAAGCACAGATACGCAGTATTTT

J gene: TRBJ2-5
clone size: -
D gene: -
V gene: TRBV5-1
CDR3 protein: CASSLDSRNSPSYVQYF
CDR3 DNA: TGCGCCAGCAGCTTGGACTCGCGGAATAGCCCATCCTACGTGCAGTACTTC

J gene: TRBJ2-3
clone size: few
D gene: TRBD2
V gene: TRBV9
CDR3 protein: CASSTSGLAGDTQYF
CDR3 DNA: TGTGCCAGCAGCACCTCGGGACTAGCGGGAGATACGCAGTATTTT

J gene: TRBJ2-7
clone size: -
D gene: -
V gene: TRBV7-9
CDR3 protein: CASSPSRTVYEQYF
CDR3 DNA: TGTGCCAGCAGCCCCTCGAGGACAGTGTACGAGCAGTACTTC

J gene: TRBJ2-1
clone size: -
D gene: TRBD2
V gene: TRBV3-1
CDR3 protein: CASSQELFWLAGNEQFF
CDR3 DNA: TGTGCCAGCAGCCAAGAACTGTTTTGGCTAGCGGGCAATGAGCAGTTCTTC

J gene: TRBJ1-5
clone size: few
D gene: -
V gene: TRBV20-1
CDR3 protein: CSARIRDYSNQPQHF
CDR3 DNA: TGCAGTGCTAGAATCCGGGACTATAGCAATCAGCCCCAGCATTTT

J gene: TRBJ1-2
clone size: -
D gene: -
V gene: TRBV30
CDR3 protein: CACRTGGYTF
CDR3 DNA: TGTGCCTGTCGCACAGGGGGCTACACCTTC

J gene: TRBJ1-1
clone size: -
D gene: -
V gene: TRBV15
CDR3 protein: CATNRDAGVTEAFF
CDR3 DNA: TGTGCCACCAACAGAGATGCCGGCGTCACTGAAGCTTTCTTT

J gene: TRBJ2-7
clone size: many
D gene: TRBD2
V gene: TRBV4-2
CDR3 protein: CASSLLPTTSGSPYEQYF
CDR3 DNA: TGTGCCAGCAGTCTACTACCTACCACTAGCGGGAGCCCCTACGAGCAGTACTTC

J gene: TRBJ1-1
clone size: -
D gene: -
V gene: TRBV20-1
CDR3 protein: CSASGGLSSEAFF
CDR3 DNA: TGCAGTGCTAGCGGGGGGCTTTCCTCTGAAGCTTTCTTT

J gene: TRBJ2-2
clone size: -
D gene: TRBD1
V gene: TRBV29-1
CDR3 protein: CSAGQGGAGELFF
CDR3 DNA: TGCAGCGCCGGACAGGGGGGTGCCGGGGAGCTGTTTTTT

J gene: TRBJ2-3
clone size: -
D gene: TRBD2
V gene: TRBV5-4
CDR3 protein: CASSYLAGLARADTQYF
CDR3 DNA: TGTGCCAGCAGCTACCTTGCTGGACTAGCGCGCGCAGATACGCAGTATTTT

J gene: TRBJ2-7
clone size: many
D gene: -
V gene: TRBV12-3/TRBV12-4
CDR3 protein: CASSSRGPSYEQYF
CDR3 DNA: TGTGCCAGCAGTTCCAGGGGCCCTTCCTACGAGCAGTACTTC

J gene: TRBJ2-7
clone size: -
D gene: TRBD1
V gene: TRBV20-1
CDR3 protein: CSAAQGQTYEQYF
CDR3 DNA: TGCAGTGCTGCCCAGGGACAGACCTACGAGCAGTACTTC

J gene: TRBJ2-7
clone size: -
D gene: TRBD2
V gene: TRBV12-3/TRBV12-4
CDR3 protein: CASSFKRGGDEQYF
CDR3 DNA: TGTGCCAGCAGTTTCAAGCGGGGGGGGGATGAGCAGTACTTC

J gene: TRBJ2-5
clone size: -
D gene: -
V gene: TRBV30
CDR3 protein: CAGSVGLETQYF
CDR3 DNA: TGTGCCGGGAGTGTAGGTCTGGAGACCCAGTACTTC

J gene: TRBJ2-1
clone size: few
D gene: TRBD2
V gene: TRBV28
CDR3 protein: CASSLGEGPPYYNEQFF
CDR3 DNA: TGTGCCAGCAGTTTAGGGGAGGGCCCTCCCTACTACAATGAGCAGTTCTTC

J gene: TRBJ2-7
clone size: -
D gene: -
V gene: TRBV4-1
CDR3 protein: CAGSQVVQGSGEQYF
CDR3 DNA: TGCGCCGGCAGCCAAGTGGTTCAGGGAAGCGGCGAGCAGTACTTC

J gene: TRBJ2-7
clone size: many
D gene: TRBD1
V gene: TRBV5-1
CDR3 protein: CASSSTGYEQYF
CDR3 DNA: TGTGCCAGCAGTTCGACAGGGTACGAGCAGTACTTC

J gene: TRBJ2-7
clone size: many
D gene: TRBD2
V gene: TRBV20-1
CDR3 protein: CSARAGGEDEQYF
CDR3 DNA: TGCAGTGCTAGAGCGGGAGGTGAAGACGAGCAGTACTTC

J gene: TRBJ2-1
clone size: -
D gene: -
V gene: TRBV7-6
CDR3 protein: CASSFALVAGVNEQFF
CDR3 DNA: TGTGCCAGCAGCTTCGCCCTGGTGGCAGGGGTCAATGAGCAGTTCTTC

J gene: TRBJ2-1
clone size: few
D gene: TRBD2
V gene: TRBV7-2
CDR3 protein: CASSLGLAGQGYNEQFF
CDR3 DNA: TGTGCCAGCAGCTTGGGACTAGCGGGACAAGGATACAATGAGCAGTTCTTC

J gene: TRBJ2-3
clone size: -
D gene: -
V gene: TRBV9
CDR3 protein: CASSPDAGQLTDTQYF
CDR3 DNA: TGTGCCAGCAGCCCCGACGCGGGACAGCTCACAGATACGCAGTATTTT

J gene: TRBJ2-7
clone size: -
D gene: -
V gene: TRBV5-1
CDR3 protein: CASSSVVPYEQYF
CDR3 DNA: TGCGCCAGCAGCTCCGTAGTCCCCTACGAGCAGTACTTC

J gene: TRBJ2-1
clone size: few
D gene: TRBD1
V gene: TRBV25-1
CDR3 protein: CASSGDRVNEQFF
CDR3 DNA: TGTGCCAGCAGTGGGGACAGGGTCAATGAGCAGTTCTTC

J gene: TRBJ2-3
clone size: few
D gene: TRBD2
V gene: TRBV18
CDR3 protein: CASSPLGLVSTDTQYF
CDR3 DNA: TGTGCCAGCTCACCACTCGGACTAGTTAGCACAGATACGCAGTATTTT

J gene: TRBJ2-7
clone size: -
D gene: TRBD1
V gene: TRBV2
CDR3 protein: CANLGQESYEQYF
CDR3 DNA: TGTGCCAACCTGGGACAGGAGTCCTACGAGCAGTACTTC

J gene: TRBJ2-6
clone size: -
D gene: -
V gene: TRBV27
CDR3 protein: CASSLNGASVLTF
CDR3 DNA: TGTGCCAGCAGTTTGAATGGGGCCAGCGTCCTGACTTTC